Shown below are 24 T cell receptor beta chains from a single sample sequenced in a study of patients and donors after allogeneic stem cell transplantation. TCRdb passed the RT-PCR reads through MiXCR, listing each CDR3 protein once. The table shows some 230,000 distinct CDR3 sequences, with roughly 14% occurring only once. The sample consisted of blood, either unsorted or a sorted T cell fraction (not recorded which). The receptor source for this set is a human donor who was either an allogeneic HSCT recipient or a stem cell or donor lymphocyte infusion donor (not recorded which). It is not recorded whose cells these are; they may come from a transplant donor.

This clonotype was seen only a few times. This sequence joins TRBV10-3 and TRBJ1-6; the D gene is possibly TRBD1 (6 bases). The CDR3 is made up of 17 amino acids. V lost 2 bases to trimming and J lost 6 bases, with 17 bases between them. The germline gives CDR1 ENHRY, CDR2 SYGVKD. The CDR3 reads CAISEGSRGQINSPLHF. CDR3 nucleotide sequence: TGTGCCATCAGTGAGGGCTCCCGGGGACAAATTAATTCACCCCTCCACTTT.

At least ten counts were recorded for this clonotype. The genes are TRBV6-1 and TRBJ2-1; TRBD2 matches at 11 bases. V was pared by 8 bases and J by 1 base, with 7 bases of the junction left unmatched. The CDR3 consists of 16 residues. The germline gives CDR1 MNHNS, CDR2 SASEGT. CDR3: CASAHSGRVSYNEQFF. CDR3 nucleotide sequence: TGTGCCAGCGCCCATAGCGGGAGGGTTTCCTACAATGAGCAGTTCTTC.

This clonotype has a handful of counts. The V call is TRBV2, the J call TRBJ1-1; no definite D call. The CDR3 is 13 residues long. Germline CDR1 is SNHLY and CDR2 is FYNNEI. V was clipped by 7 bases and J by 3 bases, with 12 bases between them. DNA of the CDR3: TGTGCCAGCACGAGGTCTGAGGACACTGAAGCTTTCTTT. This encodes CASTRSEDTEAFF.

The V gene is TRBV20-1, the J gene TRBJ2-7; 12 bases align to TRBD2. The CDR3 totals 15 residues. CDR1 is DFQATT and CDR2 is SNEGSKA in the germline V gene (reference sequence). Trimming took 3 bases from V and 1 from J; bases not matched to a gene: 4. Here the CDR3 DNA reads TGCAGTGCTAGTCCCCTAGCGGGGGGGTCCTACGAGCAGTACTTC. Amino acid sequence: CSASPLAGGSYEQYF.

The chain joins TRBV5-4 to TRBJ2-2; D is undetermined. The germline V and J ends were trimmed by 0 bases and 3 bases, with 6 bases remaining between them. The CDR3 contains 14 residues. The V gene's germline CDR1 is SGHNT and CDR2 YYREEE (reference sequence). The CDR3 coding sequence is TGTGCCAGCAGCTTGGCGACGTACACCGGGGAGCTGTTTTTT. This encodes CASSLATYTGELFF.

This clonotype showed up just once. The rearrangement links TRBV19 to TRBJ2-2; 8 bases match TRBD2. CDR3 length equals 18 residues. After removal of 4 bases from V and 1 base from J, the junction contained 11 bases not matched to a gene. From germline, CDR1 is LNHDA and CDR2 SQIVND (reference sequence). The CDR3 sequence: CASSKLPLAGGNTGELFF. As DNA, the CDR3 is TGTGCCAGTAGTAAACTCCCCTTGGCGGGGGGGAACACCGGGGAGCTGTTTTTT.

This clonotype was picked up a small number of times. The rearrangement uses TRBV10-3 and TRBJ1-2; weak D call: TRBD1 (6 bases). The V and J ends lost 5 bases and 7 bases respectively, with 11 bases between them. CDR1 is ENHRY, CDR2 SYGVKD, per germline. The CDR3 runs to 12 residues. The CDR3 bases are TGTGCCATCAGTCCAGGGGTAGGTGGCTACACCTTC. This sequence encodes CAISPGVGGYTF.

This clonotype was observed at least ten times. The rearrangement links TRBV15 to TRBJ2-1, with 8 positions matching TRBD2. Germline lookup yields CDR1 LNHNV and CDR2 YYDKDF (reference sequence). This CDR3 has 15 amino acids. V was pared by 5 bases and J by 4 bases, with 7 bases of the junction left unmatched. The CDR3 loop is CATSPPSGSYNEQFF. As DNA, the CDR3 is TGTGCCACCAGCCCCCCCAGCGGGAGTTACAATGAGCAGTTCTTC. The full variable domain, completed using reference TRBV15 and TRBJ2-1, is DAMVIQNPRYQVTQFGKPVTLSCSQTLNHNVMYWYQQKSSQAPKLLFHYYDKDFNNEADTPDNFQSRRPNTSFCFLDIRSPGLGDTAMYLCATSPPSGSYNEQFFGPGTRLTVL.

V is TRBV6-1 and J is TRBJ1-1; a weak D match, TRBD1 (5 bases). CDR1 MNHNS and CDR2 SASEGT come from the germline V gene. CDR3 length equals 18 residues. The V and J ends lost 2 bases and 0 bases respectively, with 19 bases between them. The CDR3 DNA is TGTGCCAGCAGTGAAATGATGCCAGGGCCTGGACTGAACACTGAAGCTTTCTTT. Translated: CASSEMMPGPGLNTEAFF.

This clonotype was seen a few times. This chain connects TRBV5-1 to TRBJ1-2; D possibly corresponds to TRBD1 (5 bases). The CDR3 is 16 amino acids. Germline loops: CDR1 SGHRS, CDR2 YFSETQ. The V end lost 2 bases, the J end lost 4 bases, and 18 bases lay between the germline ends. CDR3 bases: TGCGCCAGCAGCTTAAGGCGGGCAGGGAGTACCTATGGCTACACCTTC. Its translation is CASSLRRAGSTYGYTF.

This clonotype was recorded at least ten times. The gene calls are TRBV6-1 and TRBJ1-5; D is perhaps TRBD1 (5 bases). CDR3 length equals 17 residues. V was clipped by 2 bases and J by 2 bases, with 16 bases between them. Looked up from germline, CDR1 is MNHNS and CDR2 is SASEGT. The CDR3 DNA reads TGTGCCAGCAGTGAATTCGAGAACGACAGTGGCAATCAGCCCCAGCATTTT. This gives the protein CASSEFENDSGNQPQHF.

This clonotype was recorded at least ten times. This chain joins TRBV5-1 and TRBJ1-1; TRBD1 matches 8 bases. The ends lost 4 bases at V and 2 bases at J; junction bases unmatched: 10. Germline assignment: CDR1 SGHRS and CDR2 YFSETQ. This CDR3 contains 16 residues. CDR3 region: CASSPTTGAYNTEAFF. The CDR3 DNA reads TGCGCCAGCAGCCCGACGACAGGGGCATATAACACTGAAGCTTTCTTT.

This clonotype was observed a handful of times. This rearrangement joins TRBV6-2 or TRBV6-3 to TRBJ1-1; D is perhaps TRBD1 (6 bases). There are 17 residues in the CDR3. V lost 5 bases and J lost 6, with 25 bases in between. From germline, CDR1 is MNHEY and CDR2 SVGEGT. The CDR3 bases are TGTGCCAGCAGTCTACCCCGCGACAGGCGGACCAAGGCTGAAGCTTTCTTT. Its protein product is CASSLPRDRRTKAEAFF.

This sequence joins TRBV3-1 and TRBJ2-3; D gene uncertain. Germline CDR1 reads LGHDT; CDR2 reads YNNKEL (reference sequence). The CDR3 runs 15 residues. Deletions cut 8 bases from V and 4 bases from J, with 19 bases between. This CDR3 reads CASGGEIQLPDTQYF. The CDR3 bases are TGTGCCAGCGGCGGCGAGATCCAACTTCCAGATACGCAGTATTTT.

The V gene is TRBV28, the J gene TRBJ2-7, with TRBD2 matching 10 bases. The junction had 6 bases not matched to a gene; V was cut back by 4 bases and J by 6 bases. Germline CDR1 MDHEN, CDR2 SYDVKM. This CDR3 region has 14 residues. The CDR3 protein is CASSSLAGVGEQYF. CDR3 in DNA: TGTGCCAGCAGTTCTCTAGCGGGAGTCGGCGAGCAGTACTTC.

This clonotype was seen repeatedly, ten times or more. The V gene is TRBV5-5, the J gene TRBJ2-3; 12 bases fit TRBD2. CDR3 length: 18 residues. V was pared by 0 bases and J by 2 bases, with 7 bases of the junction left unmatched. The germline V gene encodes CDR1 SGHKS and CDR2 YYEKEE (reference sequence). This chain's CDR3 is CASSLVASGGVLTDTQYF. CDR3 nucleotides: TGTGCCAGCAGCTTGGTCGCTAGCGGGGGGGTCCTCACAGATACGCAGTATTTT. The full variable domain, its missing parts supplied by reference TRBV5-5 and TRBJ2-3, is DAGVTQSPTHLIKTRGQQVTLRCSPISGHKSVSWYQQVLGQGPQFIFQYYEKEERGRGNFPDRFSARQFPNYSSELNVNALLLGDSALYLCASSLVASGGVLTDTQYFGPGTRLTVL.

This clonotype was observed many times. The chain couples TRBV27 to TRBJ2-7, with D possibly being TRBD1 (6 bases). The V gene lost 0 bases and the J gene lost 2 bases, with 11 bases spanning the gap. Germline values: CDR1 MNHEY, CDR2 SMNVEV (reference sequence). The CDR3 spans 15 residues. CDR3 protein: CASSLSWGQAYEQYF. CDR3 DNA sequence: TGTGCCAGCAGTTTATCGTGGGGACAAGCCTACGAGCAGTACTTC.

The V gene is TRBV29-1, the J gene TRBJ2-2; weak D call: TRBD2 (6 bases). CDR3 size: 14 residues. The V end was cut by 7 bases, the J end by 1 base, with 13 bases between. Germline V gene data show CDR1 as SQVTM and CDR2 as ANQGSEA. Written as DNA, the CDR3 is TGCAGCGCTGCGGGGACGCGGAACACCGGGGAGCTGTTTTTT. This encodes CSAAGTRNTGELFF.

This chain links TRBV7-9 with TRBJ2-7; 9 nucleotides line up with TRBD1. The CDR3 loop spans 14 amino acids. Germline assignment: CDR1 SEHNR and CDR2 FQNEAQ (reference sequence). V dropped 6 bases and J dropped 6; count of bases not matched to a gene: 9. Written as DNA, the CDR3 is TGTGCCAGCAGGCCCGGGACAGGGACTGGCGAGCAGTACTTC. Amino acid sequence: CASRPGTGTGEQYF.

This sequence joins TRBV7-2 and TRBJ1-6; no reliable D call. CDR1 is SGHTA, CDR2 FQGNSA, per germline. The CDR3 loop spans 13 amino acids. The V and J ends lost 5 bases and 5 bases respectively, with 7 bases between them. The CDR3 bases are TGTGCCAGCAGCCCGGAACATAATTCACCCCTCCACTTT. Translation: CASSPEHNSPLHF. The full variable domain, in which reference TRBV7-2 and TRBJ1-6 provide the parts outside the CDR3, is GAGVSQSPSNKVTEKGKDVELRCDPISGHTALYWYRQSLGQGLEFLIYFQGNSAPDKSGLPSDRFSAERTGGSVSTLTIQRTQQEDSAVYLCASSPEHNSPLHFGNGTRLTVT.

This clonotype showed up just a few times. The chain recombines TRBV20-1 with TRBJ1-5, with TRBD1 as a possible D gene (5 bases). Deletions cut 6 bases from V and 0 bases from J, with 18 bases between. Germline-derived CDR1 and CDR2 are DFQATT and SNEGSKA (reference sequence). This CDR3 is 16 amino acids long. Here the CDR3 reads CSADEIGTDSNQPQHF. Here the CDR3 DNA reads TGCAGTGCAGACGAGATCGGGACGGATAGCAATCAGCCCCAGCATTTT.

Here the CDR3 reads CAWNRDSYEQYF. The CDR3 bases are TGTGCCTGGAACCGGGACAGCTACGAGCAGTACTTC. The chain is built from TRBV30 and TRBJ2-7; 7 bases map to TRBD1. This CDR3 region has 12 residues. In germline, CDR1 is GTSNPN, CDR2 SVGIG (reference sequence). Trimming at V came to 4 bases and at J to 3 bases, leaving 3 bases not matched to a gene.

This clonotype was counted many times. This rearrangement joins TRBV7-3 to TRBJ2-3, with 7 bases identical to TRBD2. Germline loops: CDR1 SGHTA, CDR2 FQGTGA. J lost 6 bases, V lost 6 bases, and 12 bases had no gene match. The CDR3 has 15 amino acids. CDR3 sequence: CASRLSQWGGDTQYF. The DNA for the CDR3 is TGTGCCAGCAGACTCTCTCAGTGGGGAGGGGATACGCAGTATTTT.

At least ten counts were recorded for this clonotype. The V call is TRBV5-1, the J call TRBJ1-1; 7 nucleotides agree with TRBD1. Germline assignment: CDR1 SGHRS and CDR2 YFSETQ. The V gene end was trimmed by 7 bases and the J gene end by 6 bases; junction bases not matched to a gene: 12. The CDR3 sequence is 14 residues long. The CDR3 region has the DNA TGCGCCAGCCATTCAGCAGGGGGAAGCTCTGAAGCTTTCTTT. Residues: CASHSAGGSSEAFF.